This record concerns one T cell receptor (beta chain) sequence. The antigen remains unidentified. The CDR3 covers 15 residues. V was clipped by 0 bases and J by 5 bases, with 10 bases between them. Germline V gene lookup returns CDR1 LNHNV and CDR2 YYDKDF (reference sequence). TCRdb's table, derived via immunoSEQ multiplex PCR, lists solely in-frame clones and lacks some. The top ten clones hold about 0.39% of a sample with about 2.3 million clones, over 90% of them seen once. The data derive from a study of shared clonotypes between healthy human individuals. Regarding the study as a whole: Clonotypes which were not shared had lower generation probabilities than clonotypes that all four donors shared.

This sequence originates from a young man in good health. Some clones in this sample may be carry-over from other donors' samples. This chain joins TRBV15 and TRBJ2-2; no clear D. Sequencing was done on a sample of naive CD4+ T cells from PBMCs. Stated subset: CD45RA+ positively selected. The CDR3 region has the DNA TGTGCCACCAGCAGAGATAGTGGCCGTACCGGGGAGCTGTTTTTT. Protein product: CATSRDSGRTGELFF.